The 17 T cell receptor beta chains presented below share a single source sample, sequenced in a study of blood T cell repertoires in COVID-19 (dated by TCRdb to about 2020). To prepare the library, the immunoSEQ multiplex PCR assay was applied. Drawn from immuneACCESS, this table holds only the in-frame rearrangements with V and J called that TCRdb kept. Clones are partly lost; checked studies trace under half to an unresolved V gene and leave the rest unexplained. The sample records fewer than 400,000 clones, approximately 90% of which are singletons. 10% of the sample comes from the top ten. Sequencing was performed on PBMCs or T cells enriched from blood (not recorded which). The source is a woman aged 45 to 65 who had recovered from COVID-19.

The chain carries TRBV2 and TRBJ2-7; D possibly corresponds to TRBD2 (5 bases). The V gene's germline CDR1 is SNHLY and CDR2 FYNNEI. The CDR3 is 17 amino acids. The ends were cut back, 3 bases at V and 5 bases at J, with 23 bases in the middle. The CDR3 protein is CASSDSPPGSFIHEQYF. DNA of the CDR3: TGTGCCAGCAGTGATAGCCCCCCGGGATCTTTCATCCACGAGCAGTACTTC.

The sample holds a few counts of this clone. The rearrangement joins TRBV2 to TRBJ1-1; the D is unclear. The CDR3 has 14 amino acids. V was trimmed by 3 bases and J by 1 base, leaving 9 bases between them. Per germline, CDR1 SNHLY and CDR2 FYNNEI. For the CDR3, the DNA is TGTGCCAGCAGTGAGGTAAAGAGGAACACTGAAGCTTTCTTT. Protein sequence: CASSEVKRNTEAFF.

This clone was picked up a small number of times. The CDR3 nucleotides are TGCGCCAGCAGCTACGGACAGGGTGATAACACCTTC. Translation gives CASSYGQGDNTF. The chain employs TRBV5-1 and TRBJ1-2, with TRBD1 identical over 8 bases. This CDR3 contains 12 residues. Per germline, CDR1 SGHRS and CDR2 YFSETQ. Trimming at V came to 3 bases and at J to 12 bases, leaving 7 bases not matched to a gene.

The gene calls are TRBV5-6 and TRBJ1-2, with 11 bases lining up with TRBD1. V dropped 4 bases and J dropped 2; count of bases not matched to a gene: 1. The CDR3 has 14 residues. The germline V gene has CDR1 SGHDT and CDR2 YYEEEE. CDR3 nucleotides: TGTGCCAGCAGCGGGACAGGGGGAAACTATGGCTACACCTTC. This translates into CASSGTGGNYGYTF.

V and J are TRBV24-1 and TRBJ2-5; 13 bases fit TRBD2. Trimming removed 3 bases from V and 5 bases from J; junction bases left unmatched: 5. The CDR3 sequence is 16 residues long. CDR1 is KGHDR, CDR2 SFDVKD, per germline. The CDR3 region is CATSDRGTSGTETQYF. CDR3 coding DNA: TGTGCCACCAGTGATCGCGGGACTAGCGGGACCGAGACCCAGTACTTC.

The chain is built from TRBV5-5 and TRBJ1-5, with D possibly being TRBD1 (6 bases). The germline gives CDR1 SGHKS, CDR2 YYEKEE (reference sequence). Trimming removed 5 bases from V and 4 bases from J, with 16 bases in between. This CDR3 comprises 15 residues. CDR3 nucleotide sequence: TGTGCCAGCAGTCAACAGGGAGTTGGGAATCAGCCCCAGCATTTT. Its translation is CASSQQGVGNQPQHF.

This clone was seen just once. The chain recombines TRBV5-4 with TRBJ1-3; TRBD1 matches at 7 bases. CDR1 is SGHNT, CDR2 YYREEE, per germline (reference sequence). The CDR3 contains 16 residues. The J segment lost 6 bases and the V segment lost 0 bases, leaving 9 bases of the junction unmatched. The CDR3: CASSLAPTGAENTIYF. CDR3 nucleotides: TGTGCCAGCAGCTTGGCCCCTACAGGGGCGGAAAACACCATATATTTT. Full variable domain (rest looked up from reference TRBV5-4 and TRBJ1-3): ETGVTQSPTHLIKTRGQQVTLRCSSQSGHNTVSWYQQALGQGPQFIFQYYREEENGRGNFPPRFSGLQFPNYSSELNVNALELDDSALYLCASSLAPTGAENTIYFGEGSWLTVV.

This clone was recorded only once. This sequence joins TRBV28 and TRBJ1-2; the match to TRBD1 covers 11 bases. The CDR3 extends over 16 amino acids. From germline, CDR1 is MDHEN and CDR2 SYDVKM. V shed 6 bases, J shed 0 bases, and the junction held 6 bases outside the gene matches. The CDR3 region is CASSVGTGGSNYGYTF. DNA of the CDR3: TGTGCCAGCAGCGTAGGGACAGGGGGGTCTAACTATGGCTACACCTTC.

This chain connects TRBV6-5 to TRBJ1-6; 7 positions agree with TRBD1. The germline V gene encodes CDR1 MNHEY and CDR2 SVGAGI. This CDR3 region has 15 residues. Germline trimming cut 0 bases from V and 10 bases from J; bases unmatched to any gene: 6. The CDR3 reads CASSYSKTGASPLHF. CDR3 sequence (DNA): TGTGCCAGCAGTTACTCGAAAACAGGGGCATCACCCCTCCACTTT.

This chain links TRBV5-1 with TRBJ1-1; D remains ambiguous. The CDR3 sequence is 13 residues long. CDR1 is SGHRS and CDR2 is YFSETQ in the germline V gene. The V end lost 2 bases, the J end lost 1 base, and 6 bases lay between the germline ends. CDR3 residues: CASSFEGNTEAFF. CDR3 DNA: TGCGCCAGCAGCTTTGAGGGGAACACTGAAGCTTTCTTT. Filled out from reference TRBV5-1 and TRBJ1-1, the complete variable domain reads KAGVTQTPRYLIKTRGQQVTLSCSPISGHRSVSWYQQTPGQGLQFLFEYFSETQRNKGNFPGRFSGRQFSNSRSEMNVSTLELGDSALYLCASSFEGNTEAFFGQGTRLTVV.

V and J are TRBV10-3 and TRBJ2-3; D ambiguous. The V end lost 5 bases, the J end lost 3 bases, and 6 bases lay between the germline ends. CDR1 is ENHRY, CDR2 SYGVKD, per germline. The CDR3 contains 12 residues. CDR3 nucleotide sequence: TGTGCCATCAGTAGAGGTACAGATACGCAGTATTTT. As protein: CAISRGTDTQYF.

The chain uses TRBV7-2 and TRBJ2-7; 7 positions agree with TRBD1. Losses at the gene ends were 5 bases for V and 6 bases for J; bases not matched to a gene: 10. Germline CDR1 and CDR2: SGHTA and FQGNSA. This CDR3 spans 14 amino acids. CDR3 bases: TGTGCCAGCAGCCACGACAGGGATCGGGCCGAGCAGTACTTC. Translation: CASSHDRDRAEQYF.

This clone has just a few counts. The DNA of the CDR3 is TGTGCCAGCAGCCAGAATCTAGCGGGGGGGCGGAACACCGGGGAGCTGTTTTTT. Encoded protein: CASSQNLAGGRNTGELFF. The rearrangement uses TRBV4-2 and TRBJ2-2; TRBD2 matches at 12 bases. V was pared by 3 bases and J by 1 base, with 6 bases of the junction left unmatched. Germline values: CDR1 LGHNA, CDR2 YNFKEQ. CDR3 length equals 18 residues.

This chain links TRBV19 with TRBJ1-2; 8 bases map to TRBD1. Germline lookup yields CDR1 LNHDA and CDR2 SQIVND (reference sequence). The CDR3 is made up of 13 amino acids. The V and J ends lost 7 bases and 4 bases, in that order; junction bases with no gene match: 5. CDR3 DNA sequence: TGTGCCAGTACCCGGACAGGGAGCTATGGCTACACCTTC. Its protein is CASTRTGSYGYTF.

The chain combines TRBV5-1 with TRBJ1-2; no firm D call. The length of the CDR3 is 13 residues. Per the germline V gene, CDR1 is SGHRS and CDR2 is YFSETQ. V was trimmed by 2 bases and J by 8 bases, leaving 13 bases between them. The CDR3 coding sequence is TGCGCCAGCAGCTTCTATCCAACTGAGGGCTACACCTTC. Amino acid sequence: CASSFYPTEGYTF.

Only one count was recorded for this clone. V usage is TRBV7-9 and J usage is TRBJ2-7; 8 nucleotides line up with TRBD1. J lost 0 bases, V lost 4 bases, and 5 bases had no gene match. Germline V gives CDR1 SEHNR, CDR2 FQNEAQ (reference sequence). The CDR3 loop spans 15 amino acids. CDR3 in amino acids: CASSSRGLSSYEQYF. The CDR3 DNA reads TGTGCCAGCAGCTCCAGGGGGCTAAGCTCCTACGAGCAGTACTTC.

The chain joins TRBV23-1 to TRBJ1-1, with 7 bases fitting TRBD1. TRBV23-1 is known as an ORF, though its function is uncertain. The CDR3 length is 14 residues. The junction had 4 bases not matched to a gene; V was cut back by 4 bases and J by 2 bases. CDR3 DNA: TGCGCCAGCAGTCGGCGGGACAGCAACACTGAAGCTTTCTTT. This translates into CASSRRDSNTEAFF.